This TCR beta chain was found in a study of blood T cells in healthy people across ages. V trimming: 3 bases; J trimming: 5 bases; junction bases outside the gene matches: 5. The CDR3 runs 15 residues. Through a sample-barcoded 5' primer and a J-beta primer mix, a second PCR was run for about 6 to 11 cycles. TCRdb itself ran the 5' RACE reads through MiXCR, one entry per CDR3 protein. The sample records 800,000 to 950,000 distinct CDR3 sequences, 25% to 35% being singletons. This sample was also put to use in a study of T cells of mothers and their children.

The genes are TRBV12-3 or TRBV12-4 and TRBJ2-2; 8 positions agree with TRBD1. The sequenced material came from blood. The sequence was collected from a woman aged 40 to 50 in good health. The CDR3 sequence: CASSFVQGATGELFF. DNA of the CDR3: TGTGCCAGCAGTTTTGTCCAGGGGGCGACCGGGGAGCTGTTTTTT.